What follows describes a single T cell receptor (beta chain). These data belong to a study of blood T cell repertoires in COVID-19. TCRdb keeps only in-frame clones here, not all; method: immunoSEQ multiplex PCR. Altogether over 100,000 clones are present, almost 80% being singletons, with the ten largest covering 9.5% to 10%. The ends lost 2 bases at V and 5 bases at J; junction bases unmatched: 5. CDR1 and CDR2 from the germline V gene are MNHEY and SMNVEV (reference sequence). The CDR3 is 15 amino acids. Sequencing input: peripheral blood. The source is a man in his sixties with active or convalescent COVID-19. V gene TRBV27 combines with J gene TRBJ1-1; 10 bases fit TRBD1. The CDR3 nucleotides read TGTGCCAGCAGTTTAAGCCGGACAGGGGGGACTGAAGCTTTCTTT. Protein product: CASSLSRTGGTEAFF.